This T cell receptor (beta chain) was sequenced for a study of blood T cell repertoires in COVID-19. TCRdb keeps only in-frame clones here, not all; method: immunoSEQ multiplex PCR. The sample includes roughly 320,000 clones, about 82% of them seen just once. Germline V lookup: CDR1 SQVTM, CDR2 ANQGSEA. Trimming removed 4 bases at V and 2 bases at J, with 12 bases between. The CDR3 runs to 14 residues. This TCR came from a human donor in a cohort sampled during active COVID-19. The sequenced sample was peripheral blood. The chain joins TRBV29-1 to TRBJ1-3; no reliable D call. The CDR3 DNA follows: TGCAGCGTTGGGGCTGGAGGTGCTGGAAACACCATATATTTT. This gives the protein CSVGAGGAGNTIYF.